This record covers a single T cell receptor (beta chain). There is no known antigen for this receptor. Per-nucleotide qualities are absent, and no much larger clonotype sits a single base away. At diagnosis, peripheral blood, uninvolved tumor-adjacent lung and tumor were collected and were preserved as a mix of fresh-frozen and FFPE material. For TCR repertoire profiling, blood samples were analyzed as peripheral blood mononuclear cells. The immunoSEQ Assay was used to sequence TCR beta CDR3 regions from DNA. As for how the authors treated the data: To compute T cell density, TCR beta template counts were normalized to usable DNA, which was estimated by amplifying housekeeping genes. The preseqR package was used to estimate richness by extrapolating to 400,000 templates for PBMC samples and to 120,000 templates for tissue samples. Clonality was defined as one minus Pielou's evenness. Tissue-enriched TCRs were identified through differential abundance testing performed on productive amino-acid clonotypes, with a minimum total count of 5 and an alpha of 0.1. Repertoire overlap between compartments was quantified with the Jaccard Index and Morisita Overlap Index. GLIPH grouped TCR beta CDR3s together with public tetramer-defined viral CDR3s, and a viral motif had to include at least three viral sequences and also show V-gene enrichment. TCRdb re-hosts the immuneACCESS table, in-frame sequences only. Its copies lack some clones; in the studies checked, an unresolved V gene accounts for under half of them, and the cause for the rest is not known. V and J calls and clone size are those listed in that table; D and trimming were worked out from the DNA. The sample yields roughly 35,000 clones; more than 80% were counted once. The ten largest account for approximately 7% of the sample.

The data belong to a study of T cells in localized non-small cell lung cancer (dated by TCRdb to 2020 to 2022). With respect to the entire study: The study examined T cell repertoires in roughly 240 patients with early-stage NSCLC and compared tumors with uninvolved tumor-adjacent lungs. The cohort consisted of 236 treatment-naive NSCLC patients whose localized lung tumors had been resected. A mean age of around 66 years was recorded for the NSCLC patients, of whom 129 were male and 95 to 110 were female. Overall results and qualifications from the work: Longer overall survival was associated with higher blood T cell density, whereas shorter survival was associated with higher adjacent-lung clonality. Of the top 100 tumor clones, a median of roughly 53 were detected in paired uninvolved adjacent lung; 28 were also among that lung's top 100. Since the design was exploratory, TCR variables were selected using unadjusted p-values with no false-discovery rate correction. Multi-region tumor sequencing was not performed, so intratumor heterogeneity could not be excluded. Uninvolved tumor-adjacent lung showed the highest T cell clonality, higher than tumor, which suggests more focused antigenic responses in the adjacent lung.

The CDR3 starts with the cysteine, ends with the phenylalanine, and has 17 residues. Only the CDR3 part of the read is kept: 51 bases, read in frame from the first base. V was cut back by 0 bases and J by 4 bases, leaving a gap of 18 bases between them. CDR1 and CDR2 are read off the germline V gene as SGHRS and YFSETQ. This sample comprised peripheral blood, obtained before any cancer treatment. The chain is encoded by TRBV5-1 joined to TRBJ2-3; the D region possibly corresponds to TRBD2 (5 bases align). The sequence came from a female donor aged 60 or older with stage I lung adenocarcinoma. The bases read TGCGCCAGCAGCTTGGCCTATGTCGGGGTCCCCTCAGATACGCAGTATTTT. This yields the protein CASSLAYVGVPSDTQYF.